The clone carrying this TCR beta chain was observed a handful of times. TCRdb keeps only in-frame clones here, not all; method: immunoSEQ multiplex PCR. Among about 66,000 clones listed, roughly 84% were seen once. This specimen comes from a study of OX40 agonist ivuxolimab in advanced cancers. J gave up 3 bases and V 2 bases, and 5 bases lay outside the gene matches. The CDR3 covers 15 residues. Looked up from germline, CDR1 is SGHRS and CDR2 is YFSETQ. This TCR was sampled from an adult with an advanced solid tumor such as melanoma, head and neck, liver or kidney cancer. This chain joins TRBV5-1 and TRBJ2-3; 8 positions match TRBD2. The sequencing used CD4+ or CD8+ T cells sorted from blood, collected in a trial of the OX40 agonist ivuxolimab. This chain's CDR3 is CASSFRASGTDTQYF. Here the CDR3 DNA reads TGCGCCAGCAGCTTTAGGGCTAGCGGGACAGATACGCAGTATTTT.